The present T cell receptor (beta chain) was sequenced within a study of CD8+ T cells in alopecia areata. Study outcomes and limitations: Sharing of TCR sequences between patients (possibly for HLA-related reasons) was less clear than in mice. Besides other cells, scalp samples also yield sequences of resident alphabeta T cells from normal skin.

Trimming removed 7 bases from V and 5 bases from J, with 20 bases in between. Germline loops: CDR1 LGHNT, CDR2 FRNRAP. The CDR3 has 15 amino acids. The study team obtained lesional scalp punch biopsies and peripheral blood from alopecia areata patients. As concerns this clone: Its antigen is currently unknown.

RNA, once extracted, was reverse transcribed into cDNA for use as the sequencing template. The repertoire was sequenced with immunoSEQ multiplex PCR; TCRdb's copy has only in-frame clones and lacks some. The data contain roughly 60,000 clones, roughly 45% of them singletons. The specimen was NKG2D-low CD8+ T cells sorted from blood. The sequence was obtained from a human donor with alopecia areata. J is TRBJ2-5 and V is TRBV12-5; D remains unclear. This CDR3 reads CASVVGRVGGETQYF. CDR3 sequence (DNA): TGTGCTAGTGTCGTAGGTAGGGTCGGTGGCGAGACCCAGTACTTC.